These 5 T cell receptor beta chains share one sample of origin, sequenced in a study of OX40 agonist ivuxolimab in advanced cancers. Clones were sequenced by immunoSEQ multiplex PCR, and TCRdb holds only the in-frame ones, with some missing. This repertoire shows 81,000 or so clones, around 90% found once; its top ten account for approximately 0.43%. Sample: CD4+ or CD8+ T cells sorted from blood, taken in a trial of the OX40 agonist ivuxolimab. These receptors all come from an adult with an advanced solid tumor such as melanoma, head and neck, liver or kidney cancer.

This clone was seen only a few times. The chain joins TRBV2 to TRBJ2-3; tentative D call: TRBD1 (6 bases). The CDR3 consists of 11 residues. V lost 4 bases, J lost 8 bases, and 7 bases lay in between. Germline loops: CDR1 SNHLY, CDR2 FYNNEI. CDR3 protein: CASSGGGTQYF. The CDR3 DNA follows: TGTGCCAGCAGTGGAGGGGGTACGCAGTATTTT.

The chain combines TRBV6-6 with TRBJ1-6, with no clear D. Germline loops: CDR1 MNHNY, CDR2 SVGAGI (reference sequence). This CDR3 has 15 amino acids. Trimming stripped 2 bases from V and 5 bases from J, with 10 bases between. CDR3 sequence reads: CASSYSGRNNSPLHF. CDR3 sequence (DNA): TGTGCCAGCAGTTACAGTGGACGGAATAATTCACCCCTCCACTTT.

The CDR3 coding sequence is TGTGCCATCAGTGACTATGGGACTAGCGGGGGGTTTACCGAGACCCAGTACTTC. Its translation: CAISDYGTSGGFTETQYF. This sequence joins TRBV10-3 and TRBJ2-5; 15 positions agree with TRBD2. Germline CDR1 and CDR2: ENHRY and SYGVKD. V trimming: 3 bases; J trimming: 5 bases; junction bases outside the gene matches: 10. This CDR3 spans 18 amino acids.

The chain couples TRBV19 to TRBJ1-4, with D perhaps TRBD1 (6 bases). The CDR3 covers 14 residues. The V gene lost 3 bases and the J gene lost 7 bases, with 12 bases spanning the gap. Germline loops: CDR1 LNHDA, CDR2 SQIVND (reference sequence). CDR3: CASSILGAVEKLFF. DNA for the CDR3: TGTGCCAGTAGTATTCTGGGGGCTGTTGAAAAACTGTTTTTT.

The chain recombines TRBV19 with TRBJ1-2; D is unclear. This CDR3 is 13 amino acids long. Germline V gene lookup returns CDR1 LNHDA and CDR2 SQIVND (reference sequence). Trimming left V 3 bases short and J 5 bases short, with 10 bases between. The CDR3 spells CASSISGSYGYTF. The CDR3 region has the DNA TGTGCCAGTAGTATTAGCGGATCTTATGGCTACACCTTC.